The clone carrying this TCR beta chain was counted between two and nine times. Its antigen remains unidentified. This sample was taken from a study of T cells in Graves' hyperthyroidism and ophthalmopathy. Study-level results: Most expanded thyroid clonotypes above 0.001 recurred in blood.

Amplification yielded TCR beta CDR3 regions, with RNA transcripts as the source. During a first-round RT-PCR of the TCR CDR3, the HTBI primer set was used. TCRdb redid the calling of the multiplex PCR reads with MiXCR, one entry per CDR3 protein. The sample lists 250,000 or so distinct CDR3 sequences, about a sixth occurring once. Individuals with ophthalmopathy presented a Clinical Activity Score of at least 3, a NOSPECS grade of at least 4 and a duration under 3 months. Those patients with uncontrolled infection, other autoimmune disease, pregnancy or lactation were excluded. The PBMCs had their origin in 10 ml of fresh peripheral blood. Deletions cut 3 bases from V and 4 bases from J, with 9 bases between. CDR1 and CDR2 from the germline V gene are SGHDN and FVKESK. The CDR3 loop spans 13 amino acids.

This receptor was identified in a woman younger than 35 with Graves' ophthalmopathy. Sequencing was performed on blood. The V call is TRBV14, the J call TRBJ1-1; TRBD1 might be the D (5 bases). The CDR3: CASSQGHGTEAFF. The CDR3 bases are TGTGCCAGCAGCCAGGGGCATGGCACTGAAGCTTTCTTT.